A selection of T cell receptor beta chains follows, all from one sample in a study of cytomegalovirus exposure and HLA in healthy donors. Only in-frame clones appear in the TCRdb table, and some are missing; sequencing was by immunoSEQ multiplex PCR. The table has around 120,000 clones, around three quarters seen once. Sequenced input: PBMCs. Receptor source: a woman in her forties in good health and CMV-seronegative. CDR3s include the opening cysteine and the closing phenylalanine or tryptophan.

V: TRBV30; length: 15; J: TRBJ2-3; CDR3: CAWSGGSLVLDTQYF
V: TRBV7-2; length: 18; J: TRBJ2-5; CDR3: CASSFSTSGGARQETQYF
V: TRBV18; length: 12; J: TRBJ2-1; CDR3: CASSPAGGLQFF
V: TRBV5-4; length: 12; J: TRBJ1-1; CDR3: CASSLVGTEAFF
V: TRBV28; length: 15; J: TRBJ1-5; CDR3: CASSLGQGTNQPQHF
V: TRBV18; length: 16; J: TRBJ1-1; CDR3: CASSPWGVSDNTEAFF
V: TRBV30; length: 15; J: TRBJ2-7; CDR3: CAWRNRGEQTYEQYF
V: TRBV4-3; length: 17; J: TRBJ2-1; CDR3: CASSQVPGTGTYNEQFF
V: TRBV2; length: 13; J: TRBJ2-1; CDR3: CASRTSEYNEQFF
V: TRBV7-6; length: 15; J: TRBJ1-1; CDR3: CASSLNAGANTEAFF
V: TRBV27; length: 16; J: TRBJ2-5; CDR3: CASSLRAGGPGETQYF
V: TRBV5-1; length: 15; J: TRBJ1-3; CDR3: CASSSTGGSGNTIYF
V: TRBV7-9; length: 13; J: NA; CDR3: CASSSAGFYEQYF
V: TRBV7-2; length: 16; J: TRBJ1-2; CDR3: CASRAGSGGYNYGYTF
V: TRBV29-1; length: 13; J: TRBJ2-1; CDR3: CSVPRASYNEQFF
V: TRBV4-1; length: 16; J: NA; CDR3: CASSQDDRRYAYEQYF
V: TRBV19; length: 13; J: TRBJ2-1; CDR3: CASSTFTGGEQFF
V: TRBV5-6; length: 16; J: TRBJ2-3; CDR3: CASTPLPGSNWDTQYF
V: TRBV15; length: 15; J: TRBJ2-2; CDR3: CATSRDRGNTGELFF
V: TRBV7-2; length: 15; J: TRBJ2-1; CDR3: CASSLGGRVGSKQFF
V: TRBV7-9; length: 14; J: NA; CDR3: CASSPGLASYEQYF
V: TRBV13; length: 18; J: NA; CDR3: CASSLVVATPPNTGELFF
V: TRBV28; length: 15; J: TRBJ1-4; CDR3: CASSSTGGLAEKLFF
V: TRBV30; length: 14; J: TRBJ2-7; CDR3: CAWSAGTGGYEQYF
V: TRBV6-4; length: 15; J: TRBJ2-3; CDR3: CASAIEGGDTDTQYF
V: TRBV4-3; length: 17; J: TRBJ2-2; CDR3: CASSRRGLAGGPGELFF
V: TRBV19; length: 14; J: TRBJ2-5; CDR3: CASSMTNREETQYF